Below are 19 T cell receptor beta chains sequenced from a single sample in a study of T-cell reconstitution after alpha-beta-depleted transplantation in children. Preparation of the TCRbeta library involved a method that used unique molecular identifiers. TCRdb itself ran the PCR reads through MiXCR, one entry per CDR3 protein. Here the sample spans fewer than 550,000 distinct CDR3 sequences, around 10% being singletons. The sequenced sample was PBMCs, mostly from graft donor cells, obtained 180 days after TCRalphabeta/CD19-depleted stem cell transplant. All receptors derive from a female patient aged 2-15 years who had a stem cell transplant for aplastic anemia, so the T cells may come from the graft donor.

This clonotype was observed a few times. The chain is built from TRBV12-3 or TRBV12-4 and TRBJ2-5; 8 nucleotides match TRBD1. J lost 1 base, V lost 9 bases, and 16 bases had no gene match. CDR3 length: 17 amino acids. The CDR3 nucleotides are TGTGCCAGTGTTACGAGCCCCGGGACAGGTCCCCAAGAGACCCAGTACTTC. Residues: CASVTSPGTGPQETQYF.

This sequence joins TRBV28 and TRBJ1-1; a weak D match, TRBD1 (6 bases). V was pared by 3 bases and J by 0 bases, with 23 bases between. This CDR3 comprises 19 residues. The germline V gene has CDR1 MDHEN and CDR2 SYDVKM. CDR3 DNA sequence: TGTGCCAGCAGTTTCCGTTACGGGACATCTCCCCCGATGAACACTGAAGCTTTCTTT. Translating it yields CASSFRYGTSPPMNTEAFF.

This clonotype was seen a handful of times. V usage is TRBV12-3 or TRBV12-4 and J usage is TRBJ1-5; D is possibly TRBD1 (6 bases). Trimming left V 2 bases short and J 2 bases short, with 19 bases between. There are 18 residues in the CDR3. CDR3 in amino acids: CASSLLQGPLSGNQPQHF. Written as DNA, the CDR3 is TGTGCCAGCAGTTTACTACAGGGACCTTTGAGCGGCAATCAGCCCCAGCATTTT.

The V call is TRBV20-1, the J call TRBJ1-5; 7 positions agree with TRBD1. V shed 2 bases and J 0 bases; nucleotides not matched to a gene: 1. The CDR3 loop spans 14 amino acids. Germline V gene data show CDR1 as DFQATT and CDR2 as SNEGSKA (reference sequence). In nucleotides, the CDR3 is TGCAGTGCTAGATCAGGGGGTAGCAATCAGCCCCAGCATTTT. The encoded protein is CSARSGGSNQPQHF.

The V gene is TRBV29-1, the J gene TRBJ2-7; D call uncertain. Per the germline V gene, CDR1 is SQVTM and CDR2 is ANQGSEA. V lost 0 bases and J 3 bases, leaving 18 bases between the germline ends. The CDR3 has 16 residues. CDR3 amino acids: CSVEDLAPPKNYEQYV. The CDR3 DNA is TGCAGCGTTGAAGATCTGGCTCCCCCGAAGAACTACGAGCAGTACGTC.

The chain uses TRBV20-1 and TRBJ2-1; possibly TRBD1 or TRBD2 for D (6 bases each). The CDR3 contains 14 residues. The V gene lost 6 bases and the J gene lost 3 bases, with 15 bases spanning the gap. The germline CDR1 and CDR2 sequences are DFQATT and SNEGSKA (reference sequence). CDR3 amino acids: CSALKGGVYNEQFF. The CDR3 DNA reads TGCAGTGCCCTCAAGGGGGGTGTCTACAATGAGCAGTTCTTC.

The chain is built from TRBV4-3 and TRBJ1-4; D gene ambiguous. The length of the CDR3 is 16 residues. Germline V gene lookup returns CDR1 LGHNA and CDR2 YSLEER. Between the trimmed V and J ends, which lost 0 bases and 8 bases, there was a span of 16 bases. The CDR3 here is CASSQEGWTKEEKLFF. The CDR3 bases are TGCGCCAGCAGCCAAGAGGGTTGGACTAAGGAAGAAAAACTGTTTTTT.

The chain is built from TRBV20-1 and TRBJ2-1; 13 nucleotides match TRBD2. Trimming cost V 6 bases and J 10 bases; bases outside gene matches: 9. The CDR3 spans 14 residues. CDR1 is DFQATT, CDR2 SNEGSKA, per germline (reference sequence). The CDR3 protein is CSAKPGLAGSEQFF. The CDR3 coding sequence is TGCAGTGCAAAACCGGGACTAGCGGGAAGCGAGCAGTTCTTC.

This clonotype was seen ten or more times. This chain's CDR3 is CASSRRDRGYEQFF. In DNA form, the CDR3 reads TGTGCCAGCAGTCGCAGGGACAGGGGCTATGAGCAGTTCTTC. The V gene is TRBV12-3 or TRBV12-4, the J gene TRBJ2-1; 10 bases match TRBD1. V dropped 5 bases and J dropped 8; count of bases not matched to a gene: 6. The CDR3 totals 14 residues.

This clonotype has a count of ten or more. The V and J genes are TRBV20-1 and TRBJ1-2; perhaps TRBD1 as D (5 bases). V lost 6 bases, J lost 3 bases, and 11 bases lay in between. There are 12 residues in the CDR3. The V gene's germline CDR1 is DFQATT and CDR2 SNEGSKA (reference sequence). CDR3 nucleotides: TGCAGTGCCGACGACAGCTACTATGGCTACACCTTC. Translation gives CSADDSYYGYTF.

This clonotype was seen ten or more times. The chain couples TRBV20-1 to TRBJ2-1, with TRBD2 matching 9 bases. Looked up from germline, CDR1 is DFQATT and CDR2 is SNEGSKA (reference sequence). V trimming: 6 bases; J trimming: 0 bases; junction bases outside the gene matches: 6. The CDR3 is 15 amino acids. The CDR3 reads CSAVPLAGSYNEQFF. The CDR3 bases are TGCAGTGCGGTTCCACTAGCGGGCTCCTACAATGAGCAGTTCTTC.

The gene calls are TRBV28 and TRBJ1-1, with unresolved D. The CDR3 loop spans 15 amino acids. V was cut by 4 bases and J by 14 bases, with 26 bases left in between. Germline loops: CDR1 MDHEN, CDR2 SYDVKM. CDR3 in amino acids: CASSSNSRIHEGAFF. In DNA form, the CDR3 reads TGTGCCAGCAGTTCTAACTCCCGTATCCACGAGGGAGCATTCTTT.

V gene TRBV30 combines with J gene TRBJ1-1; D is uncertain. Trimming cost V 2 bases and J 1 base, with 14 bases left between them. The CDR3 runs 15 residues. Germline CDR1 GTSNPN, CDR2 SVGIG (reference sequence). The DNA of the CDR3 is TGTGCCTGGAGTAAGCTGGGCAGTAAGAACACTGAAGCTTTCTTT. Protein product: CAWSKLGSKNTEAFF.

The J gene is TRBJ2-7, the V gene TRBV10-3; TRBD2 aligns across 10 bases. The CDR3 is made up of 15 amino acids. V lost 2 bases and J lost 1; bases outside the gene matches: 2. The V gene's germline CDR1 is ENHRY and CDR2 SYGVKD. The CDR3 DNA sequence: TGTGCCATCAGTGAGGCTAGCGGGAGTTCCTACGAGCAGTACGTC. As protein: CAISEASGSSYEQYV.

Only a few counts were recorded for this clonotype. The J gene is TRBJ2-1, the V gene TRBV15; 7 nucleotides agree with TRBD2. Germline V gene lookup returns CDR1 LNHNV and CDR2 YYDKDF (reference sequence). With V trimmed by 4 bases and J by 0 bases, 15 bases remained unmatched. CDR3 length: 19 amino acids. CDR3 nucleotides: TGTGCCACCAGCACCTGGGGCGGGAGATTCACGAACTCCTACAATGAGCAGTTCTTC. Amino acids: CATSTWGGRFTNSYNEQFF.

This chain joins TRBV7-2 and TRBJ2-3; 8 bases agree with TRBD1. V lost 2 bases and J lost 3; bases outside the gene matches: 4. The CDR3 spans 15 residues. Germline CDR1 is SGHTA and CDR2 is FQGNSA. The CDR3 region has the DNA TGTGCCAGCAGCTTACAGGGGGCGACAACAGATACGCAGTATTTT. Protein sequence: CASSLQGATTDTQYF.

This clonotype has a handful of counts. The chain recombines TRBV7-3 with TRBJ2-2; 14 nucleotides agree with TRBD2. V dropped 5 bases and J dropped 3; count of bases not matched to a gene: 2. The CDR3 spans 16 residues. Germline CDR1 and CDR2: SGHTA and FQGTGA. CDR3 sequence: CASSATSGRDTGELFF. CDR3 sequence (DNA): TGTGCCAGCAGCGCGACTAGCGGGAGGGACACCGGGGAGCTGTTTTTT.

This chain connects TRBV4-3 to TRBJ2-5, with no clear D. Trimming stripped 0 bases from V and 1 base from J, with 12 bases between. This CDR3 contains 16 residues. The V gene's germline CDR1 is LGHNA and CDR2 YSLEER. CDR3 sequence reads: CASSQDGGRGQETQYF. DNA of the CDR3: TGCGCCAGCAGCCAAGATGGCGGACGCGGCCAAGAGACCCAGTACTTC.

The gene calls are TRBV7-9 and TRBJ2-7, with 8 bases aligning to TRBD1. After removal of 0 bases from V and 5 bases from J, the junction contained 9 bases not matched to a gene. The CDR3 spans 16 residues. Germline assignment: CDR1 SEHNR and CDR2 FQNEAQ (reference sequence). The CDR3 spells CASSLAPYGQGHEQYV. The CDR3 region has the DNA TGTGCCAGCAGCTTAGCTCCCTACGGACAGGGACACGAGCAGTACGTC.